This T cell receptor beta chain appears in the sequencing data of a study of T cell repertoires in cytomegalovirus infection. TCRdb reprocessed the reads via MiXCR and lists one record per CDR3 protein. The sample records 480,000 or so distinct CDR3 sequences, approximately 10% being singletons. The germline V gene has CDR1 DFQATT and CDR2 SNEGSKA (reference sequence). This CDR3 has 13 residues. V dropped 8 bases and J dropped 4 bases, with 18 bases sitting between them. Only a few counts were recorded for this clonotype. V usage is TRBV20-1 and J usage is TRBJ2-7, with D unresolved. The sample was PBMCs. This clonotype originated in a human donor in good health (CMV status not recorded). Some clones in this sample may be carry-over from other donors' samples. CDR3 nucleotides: TGCAGTCCTTCCCTGGGCAGACATTACGAGCAGTACTTC. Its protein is CSPSLGRHYEQYF.